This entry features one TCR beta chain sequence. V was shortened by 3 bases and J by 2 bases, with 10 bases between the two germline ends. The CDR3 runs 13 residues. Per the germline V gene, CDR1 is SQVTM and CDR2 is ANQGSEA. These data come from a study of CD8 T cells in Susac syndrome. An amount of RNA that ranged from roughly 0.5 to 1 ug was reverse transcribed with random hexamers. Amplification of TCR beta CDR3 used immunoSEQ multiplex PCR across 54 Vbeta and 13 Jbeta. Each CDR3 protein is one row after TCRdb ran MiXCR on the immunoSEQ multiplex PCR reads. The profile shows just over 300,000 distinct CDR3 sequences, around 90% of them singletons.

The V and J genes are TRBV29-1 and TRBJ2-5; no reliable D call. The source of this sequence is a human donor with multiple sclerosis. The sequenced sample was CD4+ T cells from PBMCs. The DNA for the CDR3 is TGCAGCGTTGAGGTGGGCAAACAAGAGACCCAGTACTTC. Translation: CSVEVGKQETQYF.